Described below is a single TCR beta chain sequence and its context. This CDR3 has 14 amino acids. V was pared by 5 bases and J by 2 bases, with 4 bases of the junction left unmatched. Germline V lookup: CDR1 MDHEN, CDR2 SYDVKM. These data come from a study of T cell changes during pregnancy in multiple sclerosis. The method was immunoSEQ multiplex PCR; TCRdb's version includes in-frame clones alone and lacks a portion of them. The repertoire holds about 31,000 clones, with about nine tenths as singletons. This chain joins TRBV28 and TRBJ1-2; 8 bases agree with TRBD1. This receptor was taken from a female donor with multiple sclerosis, enrolled in a pregnancy study. Sample: CD8+ T cells from peripheral blood mononuclear cells, taken in the second trimester of pregnancy. CDR3 protein: CASSLRGLNYGYTF. The CDR3, as DNA: TGTGCCAGCAGTCTCAGGGGGCTGAACTATGGCTACACCTTC.